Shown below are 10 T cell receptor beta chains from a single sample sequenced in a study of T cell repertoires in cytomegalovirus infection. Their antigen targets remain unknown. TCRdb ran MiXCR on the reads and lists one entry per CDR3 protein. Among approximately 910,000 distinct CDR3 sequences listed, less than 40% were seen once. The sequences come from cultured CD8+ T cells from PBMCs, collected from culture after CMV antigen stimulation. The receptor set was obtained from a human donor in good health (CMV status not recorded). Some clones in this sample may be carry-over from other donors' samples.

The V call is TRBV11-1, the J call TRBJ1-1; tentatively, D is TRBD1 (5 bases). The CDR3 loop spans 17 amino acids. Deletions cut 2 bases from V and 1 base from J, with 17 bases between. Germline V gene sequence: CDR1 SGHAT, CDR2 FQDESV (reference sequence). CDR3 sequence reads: CASSLNLPGPPNTEAFF. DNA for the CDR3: TGTGCCAGCAGCTTAAACTTACCGGGACCACCGAACACTGAAGCTTTCTTT.

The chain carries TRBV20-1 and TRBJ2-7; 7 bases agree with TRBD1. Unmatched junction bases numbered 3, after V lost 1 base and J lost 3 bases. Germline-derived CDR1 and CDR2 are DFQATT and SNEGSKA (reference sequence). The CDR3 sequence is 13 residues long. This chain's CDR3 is CSARVGGSYEQYF. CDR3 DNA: TGCAGTGCTAGAGTAGGGGGCAGCTACGAGCAGTACTTC.

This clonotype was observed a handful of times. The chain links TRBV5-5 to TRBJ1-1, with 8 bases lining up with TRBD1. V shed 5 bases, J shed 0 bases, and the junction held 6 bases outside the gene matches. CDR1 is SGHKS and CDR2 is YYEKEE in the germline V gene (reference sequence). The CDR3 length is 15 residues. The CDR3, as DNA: TGTGCCAGCAGGGCGGACAGGGCCATGAACACTGAAGCTTTCTTT. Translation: CASRADRAMNTEAFF.

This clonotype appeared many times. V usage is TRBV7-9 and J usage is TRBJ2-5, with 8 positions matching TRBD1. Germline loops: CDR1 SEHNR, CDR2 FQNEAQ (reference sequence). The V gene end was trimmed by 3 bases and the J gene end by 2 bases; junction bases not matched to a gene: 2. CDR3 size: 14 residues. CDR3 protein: CASSFQGAQETQYF. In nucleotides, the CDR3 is TGTGCCAGCAGCTTTCAGGGGGCACAAGAGACCCAGTACTTC.

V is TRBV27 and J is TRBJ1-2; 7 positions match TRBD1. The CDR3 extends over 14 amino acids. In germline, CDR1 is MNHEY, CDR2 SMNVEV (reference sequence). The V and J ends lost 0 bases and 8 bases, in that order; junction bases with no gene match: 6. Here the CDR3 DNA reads TGTGCCAGCAGTTTATCCGCTAGGGGGCGGGGCTACACCTTC. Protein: CASSLSARGRGYTF.

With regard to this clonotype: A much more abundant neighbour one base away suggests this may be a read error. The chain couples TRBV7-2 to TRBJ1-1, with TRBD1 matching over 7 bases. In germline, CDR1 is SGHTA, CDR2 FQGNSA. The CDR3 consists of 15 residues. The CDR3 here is CVSSAETGRYTEAFF. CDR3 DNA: TGTGTCAGCAGCGCAGAGACAGGGAGGTACACTGAAGCTTTCTTT.

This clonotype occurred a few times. CDR3 coding DNA: TGTGCCAGCAGTTACTCGTCAGGGACAGGATGGTCTGATACGCAGTATTTT. Translation gives CASSYSSGTGWSDTQYF. The genes are TRBV6-2 or TRBV6-3 and TRBJ2-3; the match to TRBD1 covers 8 bases. The CDR3 contains 17 residues. Germline lookup yields CDR1 MNHEY and CDR2 SVGEGT. The junction had 11 bases not matched to a gene; V was cut back by 0 bases and J by 6 bases.

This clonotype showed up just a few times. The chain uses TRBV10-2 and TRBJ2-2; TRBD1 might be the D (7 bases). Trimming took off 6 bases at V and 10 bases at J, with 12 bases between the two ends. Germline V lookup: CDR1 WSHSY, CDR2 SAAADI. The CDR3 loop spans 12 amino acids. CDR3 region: CASSQGGVELFF. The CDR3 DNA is TGCGCCAGCAGCCAGGGGGGCGTGGAGCTGTTTTTT.

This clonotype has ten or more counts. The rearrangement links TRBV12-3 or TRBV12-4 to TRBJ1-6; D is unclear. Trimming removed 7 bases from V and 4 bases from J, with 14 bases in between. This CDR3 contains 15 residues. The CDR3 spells CASTSEFNYNSPLHF. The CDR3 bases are TGTGCCAGCACCTCAGAATTTAATTATAATTCACCCCTCCACTTT.

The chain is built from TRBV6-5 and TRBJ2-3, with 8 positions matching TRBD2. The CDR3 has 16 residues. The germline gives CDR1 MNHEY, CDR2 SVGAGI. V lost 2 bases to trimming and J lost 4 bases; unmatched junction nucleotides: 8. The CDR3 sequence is CASSYISGGIADTQYF. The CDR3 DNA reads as TGTGCCAGCAGTTACATCAGCGGGGGTATAGCAGATACGCAGTATTTT.